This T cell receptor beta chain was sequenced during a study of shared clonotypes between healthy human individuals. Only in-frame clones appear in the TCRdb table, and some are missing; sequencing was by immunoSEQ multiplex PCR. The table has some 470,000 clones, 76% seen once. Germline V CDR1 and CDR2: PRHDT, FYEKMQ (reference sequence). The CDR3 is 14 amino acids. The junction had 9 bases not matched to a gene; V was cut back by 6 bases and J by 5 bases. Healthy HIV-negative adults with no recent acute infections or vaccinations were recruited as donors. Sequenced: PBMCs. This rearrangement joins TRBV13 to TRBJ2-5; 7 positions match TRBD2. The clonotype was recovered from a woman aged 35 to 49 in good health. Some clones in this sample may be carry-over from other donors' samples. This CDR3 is CASRTTAGDETQYF. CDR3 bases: TGTGCCAGCAGAACCACTGCGGGAGACGAGACCCAGTACTTC. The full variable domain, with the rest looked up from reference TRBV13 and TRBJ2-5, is AAGVIQSPRHLIKEKRETATLKCYPIPRHDTVYWYQQGPGQDPQFLISFYEKMQSDKGSIPDRFSAQQFSDYHSELNMSSLELGDSALYFCASRTTAGDETQYFGPGTRLLVL.